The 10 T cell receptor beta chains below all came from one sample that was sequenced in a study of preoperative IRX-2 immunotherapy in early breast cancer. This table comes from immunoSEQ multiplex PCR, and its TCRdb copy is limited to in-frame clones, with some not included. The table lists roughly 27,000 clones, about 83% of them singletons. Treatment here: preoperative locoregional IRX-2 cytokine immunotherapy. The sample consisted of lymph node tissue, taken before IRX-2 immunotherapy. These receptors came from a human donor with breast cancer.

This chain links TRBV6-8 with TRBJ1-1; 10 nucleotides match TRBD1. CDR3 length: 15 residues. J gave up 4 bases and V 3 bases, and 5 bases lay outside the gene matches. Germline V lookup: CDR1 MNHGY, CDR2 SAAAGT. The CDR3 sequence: CASSYSGTGVTEAFF. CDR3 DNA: TGTGCCAGCAGTTATTCCGGGACAGGGGTCACTGAAGCTTTCTTT.

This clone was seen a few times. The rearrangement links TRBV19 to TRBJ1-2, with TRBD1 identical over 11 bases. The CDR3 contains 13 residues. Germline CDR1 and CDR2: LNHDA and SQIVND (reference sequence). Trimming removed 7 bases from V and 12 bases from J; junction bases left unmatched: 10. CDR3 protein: CASTGQGASFDTF. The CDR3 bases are TGTGCCAGTACAGGACAGGGGGCCTCTTTCGACACCTTC.

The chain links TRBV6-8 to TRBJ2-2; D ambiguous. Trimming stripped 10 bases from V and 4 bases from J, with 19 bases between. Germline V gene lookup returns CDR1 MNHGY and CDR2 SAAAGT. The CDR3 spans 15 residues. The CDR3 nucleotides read TGTGCCATCAGAACTGACGGGCGACCCACCGGGGAGCTGTTTTTT. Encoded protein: CAIRTDGRPTGELFF.

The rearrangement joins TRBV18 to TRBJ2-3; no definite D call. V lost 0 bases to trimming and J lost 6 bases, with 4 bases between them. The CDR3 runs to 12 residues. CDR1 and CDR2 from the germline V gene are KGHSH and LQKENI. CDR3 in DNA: TGTGCCAGCTCACCACCAATGGATACGCAGTATTTT. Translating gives CASSPPMDTQYF. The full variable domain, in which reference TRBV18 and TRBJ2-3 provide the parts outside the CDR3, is NAGVMQNPRHLVRRRGQEARLRCSPMKGHSHVYWYRQLPEEGLKFMVYLQKENIIDESGMPKERFSAEFPKEGPSILRIQQVVRGDSAAYFCASSPPMDTQYFGPGTRLTVL.

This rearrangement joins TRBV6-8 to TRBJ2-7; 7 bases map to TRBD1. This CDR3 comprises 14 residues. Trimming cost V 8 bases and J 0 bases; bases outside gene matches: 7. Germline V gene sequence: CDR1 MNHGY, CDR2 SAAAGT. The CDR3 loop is CASAKGGISYEQYF. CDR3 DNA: TGTGCCAGCGCTAAAGGGGGCATCTCCTACGAGCAGTACTTC.

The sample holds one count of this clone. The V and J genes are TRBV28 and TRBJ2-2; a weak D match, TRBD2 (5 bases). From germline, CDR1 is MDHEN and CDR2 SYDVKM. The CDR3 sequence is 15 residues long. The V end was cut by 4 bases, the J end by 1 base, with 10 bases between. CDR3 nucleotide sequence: TGTGCCAGCAGTTCCTACCGGGGGAACACCGGGGAGCTGTTTTTT. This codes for CASSSYRGNTGELFF.

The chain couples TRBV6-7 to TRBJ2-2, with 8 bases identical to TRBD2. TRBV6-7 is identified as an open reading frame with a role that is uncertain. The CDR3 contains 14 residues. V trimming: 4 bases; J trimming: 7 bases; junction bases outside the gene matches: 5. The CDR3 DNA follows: TGTGCCAGCAGTTCCTGGCGGGGGGACGGGGAGCTGTTTTTT. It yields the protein CASSSWRGDGELFF.

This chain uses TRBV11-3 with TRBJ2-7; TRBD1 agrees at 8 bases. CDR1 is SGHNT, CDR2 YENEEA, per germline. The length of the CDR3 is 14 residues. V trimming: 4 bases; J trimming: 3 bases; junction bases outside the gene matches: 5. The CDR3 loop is CASSSSGQGYEQYF. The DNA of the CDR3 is TGTGCCAGCAGCTCTTCTGGACAGGGCTACGAGCAGTACTTC. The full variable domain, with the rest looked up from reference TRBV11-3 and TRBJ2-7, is EAGVVQSPRYKIIEKKQPVAFWCNPISGHNTLYWYLQNLGQGPELLIRYENEEAVDDSQLPKDRFSAERLKGVDSTLKIQPAELGDSAVYLCASSSSGQGYEQYFGPGTRLTVT.

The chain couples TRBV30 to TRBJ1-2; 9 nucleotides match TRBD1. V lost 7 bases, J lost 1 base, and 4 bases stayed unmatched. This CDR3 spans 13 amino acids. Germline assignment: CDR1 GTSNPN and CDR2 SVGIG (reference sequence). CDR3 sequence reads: CASSGQGNYGYTF. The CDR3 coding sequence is TGTGCCTCCTCGGGACAGGGTAACTATGGCTACACCTTC.

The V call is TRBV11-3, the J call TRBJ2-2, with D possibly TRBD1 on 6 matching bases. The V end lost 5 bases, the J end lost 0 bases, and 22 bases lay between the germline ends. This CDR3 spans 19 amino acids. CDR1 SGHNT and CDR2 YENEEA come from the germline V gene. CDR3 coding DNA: TGTGCCAGCAGCCCGCTAACAATACAGGGTAGAGCGAACACCGGGGAGCTGTTTTTT. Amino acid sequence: CASSPLTIQGRANTGELFF.